A single sample is the source of the 22 T cell receptor beta chains below, sequenced in a study of OX40 agonist ivuxolimab in advanced cancers. The repertoire was sequenced with immunoSEQ multiplex PCR; TCRdb's copy has only in-frame clones and lacks some. The table lists tens of thousands of clones, about nine tenths of them singletons. The sample here was CD4+ or CD8+ T cells sorted from blood, taken in a trial of the OX40 agonist ivuxolimab. The origin of the receptors is an adult with an advanced solid tumor such as melanoma, head and neck, liver or kidney cancer.

This clone was found a few times. CDR3 region: CASSSGGSNRGYTF. Here the CDR3 DNA reads TGTGCCAGCAGCTCCGGAGGGTCTAACCGAGGCTACACCTTC. The chain is built from TRBV13 and TRBJ1-2; D gene uncertain. The ends were cut back, 4 bases at V and 8 bases at J, with 17 bases in the middle. The CDR3 is 14 residues long. In germline, CDR1 is PRHDT, CDR2 FYEKMQ (reference sequence).

The CDR3 DNA reads as TGCGCCAGCAGCGGATCGGGACTAGCGGCTTCCTACGAGCAGTACTTC. This sequence encodes CASSGSGLAASYEQYF. J is TRBJ2-5 and V is TRBV5-1; 11 bases align to TRBD2. The J call may be incorrect, as the DNA end agrees better with TRBJ2-7. This CDR3 region has 16 residues. Germline CDR1 reads SGHRS; CDR2 reads YFSETQ.

As DNA, the CDR3 is TGCGCCAGCAGCCCCGCCGGTGGGGTAGCCTATGGCTACACCTTC. This translates into CASSPAGGVAYGYTF. The J gene is TRBJ1-2, the V gene TRBV5-1; D gene unclear. V was clipped by 4 bases and J by 4 bases, with 17 bases between them. The CDR3 runs 15 residues. Germline CDR1 is SGHRS and CDR2 is YFSETQ.

This rearrangement joins TRBV6-4 to TRBJ2-7; the D gene is possibly TRBD1 (6 bases). The CDR3 runs 12 residues. With 6 bases removed from V and 2 bases from J, the gap between germline ends came to 8 bases. Germline loops: CDR1 MRHNA, CDR2 SNTAGT. For the CDR3, the DNA is TGTGCCAGCAGACAGGGTGCCTACGAGCAGTACTTC. This translates into CASRQGAYEQYF.

The chain employs TRBV7-3 and TRBJ2-1; 8 bases match TRBD2. CDR3 length: 16 residues. Germline V gene data show CDR1 as SGHTA and CDR2 as FQGTGA. The V and J ends lost 5 bases and 8 bases, in that order; junction bases with no gene match: 14. DNA for the CDR3: TGTGCCAGCAGCCCTAGCATCGCGGGAGGAGTAGATGAGCAGTTCTTC. Translation gives CASSPSIAGGVDEQFF.

This chain joins TRBV2 and TRBJ1-4; D ambiguous. CDR1 and CDR2 from the germline V gene are SNHLY and FYNNEI. This CDR3 has 15 residues. V was trimmed by 4 bases and J by 4 bases, leaving 13 bases between them. CDR3 in amino acids: CASSVELLINEKLFF. The CDR3 nucleotides are TGTGCCAGCAGTGTCGAGCTTTTAATTAATGAAAAACTGTTTTTT.

This chain connects TRBV7-6 to TRBJ2-3; D possibly uses TRBD1 or TRBD2 (5 bases each). V was clipped by 5 bases and J by 0 bases, with 12 bases between them. This CDR3 contains 15 residues. CDR1 and CDR2 from the germline V gene are SGHVS and FNYEAQ. The DNA of the CDR3 is TGTGCCAGCAGCCCCAGTTGGGGGAGCACAGATACGCAGTATTTT. Residues: CASSPSWGSTDTQYF.

The chain recombines TRBV27 with TRBJ2-7; possibly TRBD1 for D (5 bases). Germline lookup yields CDR1 MNHEY and CDR2 SMNVEV (reference sequence). The CDR3 contains 16 residues. V lost 5 bases, J lost 5 bases, and 22 bases lay in between. The CDR3 is CASSHTASQGPDEQYF. CDR3 sequence (DNA): TGTGCCAGCAGTCACACGGCTTCTCAGGGTCCCGACGAGCAGTACTTC.

The chain links TRBV27 to TRBJ1-1; no firm D call. Trimming took 0 bases from V and 8 from J, leaving 7 bases between them. CDR3 length: 12 amino acids. In germline, CDR1 is MNHEY, CDR2 SMNVEV (reference sequence). This CDR3 reads CASSLSGREAFF. DNA for the CDR3: TGTGCCAGCAGTTTATCGGGCAGGGAAGCTTTCTTT.

The chain is built from TRBV20-1 and TRBJ2-5; D uncertain. Trimming pared 0 bases from V and 5 bases from J, leaving 4 bases between. The CDR3 extends over 11 amino acids. Germline V gene data show CDR1 as DFQATT and CDR2 as SNEGSKA (reference sequence). The CDR3 DNA reads TGCAGTGCTAGAGATAGTGAGACCCAGTACTTC. Its protein product is CSARDSETQYF.

This sequence joins TRBV4-2 and TRBJ2-5; 8 bases are shared with TRBD2. The J call may be incorrect, as the DNA end agrees better with TRBJ2-7. There are 16 residues in the CDR3. CDR1 and CDR2 from the germline V gene are LGHNA and YNFKEQ. This CDR3 reads CASSQARAGDFDEQYF. CDR3 in DNA: TGTGCCAGCAGCCAAGCTAGAGCGGGAGATTTCGACGAGCAGTACTTC.

This chain uses TRBV6-5 with TRBJ2-3; 7 bases are shared with TRBD2. Germline-derived CDR1 and CDR2 are MNHEY and SVGAGI. The CDR3 runs 14 residues. Trimming cost V 4 bases and J 2 bases; bases outside gene matches: 3. Here the CDR3 DNA reads TGTGCCAGCAGTTCTAGCGGACACACAGATACGCAGTATTTT. Amino acids: CASSSSGHTDTQYF.

V gene TRBV27 combines with J gene TRBJ1-1, with TRBD1 matching over 10 bases. There are 13 residues in the CDR3. The germline V gene encodes CDR1 MNHEY and CDR2 SMNVEV (reference sequence). Trimming cost V 3 bases and J 11 bases; bases outside gene matches: 6. The CDR3 coding sequence is TGTGCCAGCAGTTTCGGGACAGGGGTAGGGGCTTTCTTT. Its protein product is CASSFGTGVGAFF.

The chain links TRBV27 to TRBJ2-3; unclear D gene. CDR1 MNHEY and CDR2 SMNVEV come from the germline V gene (reference sequence). V shed 0 bases and J shed 2 bases, with 12 bases lying between them. The CDR3 has 16 amino acids. CDR3 coding DNA: TGTGCCAGCAGTTTATCCTCCGGCGTCCCCACAGATACGCAGTATTTT. It encodes CASSLSSGVPTDTQYF.

This chain connects TRBV19 to TRBJ2-7; TRBD1 aligns across 8 bases. The CDR3 has 14 residues. Germline CDR1 reads LNHDA; CDR2 reads SQIVND (reference sequence). The ends lost 3 bases at V and 5 bases at J; junction bases unmatched: 6. CDR3: CASSIDRGRDEQYF. The DNA of the CDR3 is TGTGCCAGTAGTATCGACAGGGGACGTGACGAGCAGTACTTC.

The chain couples TRBV4-1 to TRBJ2-2; 11 positions agree with TRBD2. This CDR3 spans 17 amino acids. J gave up 3 bases and V 3 bases, and 6 bases lay outside the gene matches. The germline CDR1 and CDR2 sequences are MGHRA and YSYEKL. The CDR3 DNA is TGCGCCAGCAGCCAGGGTACTAGCGGGAGTTACACCGGGGAGCTGTTTTTT. It is translated as CASSQGTSGSYTGELFF.

CDR3 in DNA: TGTGCCAGCAGCGTAGCTGGCAGGGGCTCTGGAAACACCATATATTTT. Amino acid sequence: CASSVAGRGSGNTIYF. The V call is TRBV9, the J call TRBJ1-3, with TRBD1 as a possible D gene (6 bases). Trimming took 0 bases from V and 0 from J, leaving 10 bases between them. Germline CDR1 reads SGDLS; CDR2 reads YYNGEE. This CDR3 is 16 amino acids long.

The V and J genes are TRBV4-1 and TRBJ2-3; 11 bases are shared with TRBD2. The length of the CDR3 is 18 residues. Per germline, CDR1 MGHRA and CDR2 YSYEKL. Trimming removed 5 bases from V and 7 bases from J; junction bases left unmatched: 17. The CDR3 region is CASSERSSGRPGLYTQYF. The CDR3 bases are TGCGCCAGCAGCGAAAGGTCTAGCGGGAGGCCAGGGCTCTATACGCAGTATTTT.

V is TRBV11-3 and J is TRBJ2-7; D is perhaps TRBD1 or TRBD2 (5 bases each). V gave up 1 base and J gave up 5 bases, with 18 bases separating them. CDR1 and CDR2 (germline): SGHNT, YENEEA. The CDR3 is made up of 16 amino acids. The CDR3 spells CASSLGWGSESNEQYF. The CDR3 bases are TGTGCCAGCAGCTTAGGTTGGGGGAGTGAAAGCAACGAGCAGTACTTC.

The V gene is TRBV9, the J gene TRBJ2-1, with 7 bases matching TRBD1. Per germline, CDR1 SGDLS and CDR2 YYNGEE. The CDR3 has 15 amino acids. Trimming removed 3 bases from V and 3 bases from J; junction bases left unmatched: 6. The CDR3: CASSALRDSYNEQFF. The CDR3, as DNA: TGTGCCAGCAGCGCCCTCCGGGACAGCTACAATGAGCAGTTCTTC. Drawing the rest from reference TRBV9 and TRBJ2-1, the complete variable domain is DSGVTQTPKHLITATGQRVTLRCSPRSGDLSVYWYQQSLDQGLQFLIQYYNGEERAKGNILERFSAQQFPDLHSELNLSSLELGDSALYFCASSALRDSYNEQFFGPGTRLTVL.

The rearrangement joins TRBV19 to TRBJ1-2; no definite D call. Deletions cut 3 bases from V and 7 bases from J, with 15 bases between. The CDR3 consists of 14 residues. Germline V gene sequence: CDR1 LNHDA, CDR2 SQIVND (reference sequence). The CDR3 is CASSIVPDARGYTF. CDR3 DNA sequence: TGTGCCAGTAGTATTGTTCCGGATGCCCGTGGCTACACCTTC. Supplemented by reference TRBV19 and TRBJ1-2, the full variable domain reads DGGITQSPKYLFRKEGQNVTLSCEQNLNHDAMYWYRQDPGQGLRLIYYSQIVNDFQKGDIAEGYSVSREKKESFPLTVTSAQKNPTAFYLCASSIVPDARGYTFGSGTRLTVV.

The chain's CDR3 is CAWSAQNTEAFF. The DNA of the CDR3 is TGTGCCTGGAGTGCACAGAACACTGAAGCTTTCTTT. This rearrangement joins TRBV30 to TRBJ1-1; D remains unclear. The CDR3 runs to 12 residues. The germline V gene has CDR1 GTSNPN and CDR2 SVGIG (reference sequence). The ends were cut back, 1 base at V and 1 base at J, with 4 bases in the middle.